This T cell receptor (beta chain) was captured by sequencing in a study of glioma-infiltrating T cells. This clonotype occurred a few times. The antigen remains unidentified. Regarding the study as a whole: Non-neoplastic patients had below-expected tissue-blood divergence, while all gliomas exceeded expectation.

Using RNA template, CDR3s of TCR alpha and beta were amplified with iRepertoire arm-PCR. TCRdb reprocessed the multiplex PCR reads with MiXCR, giving one entry per CDR3 protein. The repertoire has roughly 120,000 distinct CDR3 sequences, less than 30% of them found once; the top ten carry about 30%. CDR3 length: 13 residues. V lost 8 bases and J lost 6, with 14 bases in between. The V and J genes are TRBV12-3 or TRBV12-4 and TRBJ1-5; D perhaps matches TRBD1 (5 bases). This TCR was recovered from a human donor with low-grade glioma or glioblastoma, undergoing nonglioma brain surgery, or in good health (not recorded which). The sequenced material came from glioma tissue, nonneoplastic brain tissue, or PBMCs (not recorded which). CDR3 in amino acids: CASGAGAAQPQHF. CDR3 coding DNA: TGTGCCAGCGGTGCCGGGGCCGCTCAGCCCCAGCATTTT.